Below, 21 T cell receptor beta chains from the same sample are listed, as sequenced in a study of blood T cell repertoires in COVID-19. Only in-frame clones appear in the TCRdb table, and some are missing; sequencing was by immunoSEQ multiplex PCR. The profile shows more than 300,000 clones, approximately 90% of them singletons. Sequencing used peripheral blood. These receptors were obtained from a young woman who had recovered from COVID-19.

The CDR3 loop reads CASSLERGLDEKLFF. CDR3 bases: TGTGCCAGCAGCTTAGAGAGGGGGCTTGATGAAAAACTGTTTTTT. The gene calls are TRBV11-3 and TRBJ1-4; 7 bases are a match to TRBD1. The germline CDR1 and CDR2 sequences are SGHNT and YENEEA. This CDR3 has 15 residues. J gave up 6 bases and V 0 bases, and 4 bases lay outside the gene matches. The entire variable domain, with the rest obtained from reference TRBV11-3 and TRBJ1-4, is as follows: EAGVVQSPRYKIIEKKQPVAFWCNPISGHNTLYWYLQNLGQGPELLIRYENEEAVDDSQLPKDRFSAERLKGVDSTLKIQPAELGDSAVYLCASSLERGLDEKLFFGSGTQLSVL.

This chain uses TRBV27 with TRBJ2-7, with 8 bases fitting TRBD2. The CDR3 is 16 residues long. CDR1 and CDR2 (germline): MNHEY, SMNVEV (reference sequence). Unmatched junction bases numbered 11, after V lost 7 bases and J lost 0 bases. The CDR3 DNA reads as TGTGCCAGCACTCCCGCCCGCGGGGGGAGCTCCTACGAGCAGTACGTC. This translates into CASTPARGGSSYEQYV.

The chain uses TRBV27 and TRBJ2-3; the match to TRBD2 covers 13 bases. The CDR3 is 14 residues long. Germline CDR1 and CDR2: MNHEY and SMNVEV (reference sequence). Trimming cost V 5 bases and J 8 bases; bases outside gene matches: 4. CDR3 residues: CASSPGLAGPTQYF. As DNA, the CDR3 is TGTGCCAGCAGTCCGGGACTAGCGGGACCTACGCAGTATTTT.

This chain joins TRBV7-2 and TRBJ2-1, with 9 bases fitting TRBD2. The CDR3 totals 15 residues. Trimming removed 4 bases from V and 3 bases from J; junction bases left unmatched: 4. Germline V gives CDR1 SGHTA, CDR2 FQGNSA. Written as DNA, the CDR3 is TGTGCCAGCAGCTGGACTAGCGAGAACTACAATGAGCAGTTCTTC. It translates to CASSWTSENYNEQFF.

This rearrangement joins TRBV6-5 to TRBJ1-4; 10 bases are shared with TRBD1. The CDR3 has 16 amino acids. CDR1 MNHEY and CDR2 SVGAGI come from the germline V gene. V lost 2 bases and J lost 6; bases outside the gene matches: 6. The CDR3 sequence is CASSYTDRGRDEKLFF. DNA for the CDR3: TGTGCCAGCAGTTACACTGACAGGGGGCGCGATGAAAAACTGTTTTTT.

Regarding this clone: It may be a read error: a sequence one base away is much more abundant. V usage is TRBV27 and J usage is TRBJ2-1; D not certain. Germline V gene lookup returns CDR1 MNHEY and CDR2 SMNVEV (reference sequence). The CDR3 length is 13 residues. V was shortened by 2 bases and J by 4 bases, with 6 bases between the two germline ends. The CDR3 here is CASSLKRYNEQFF. The DNA for the CDR3 is TGTGCCAGCAGTTTAAAGAGGTACAATGAGCAGTTCTTC.

The sample holds a few counts of this clone. The chain carries TRBV20-1 and TRBJ1-1, with D tentatively TRBD1 (6 bases). V was pared by 6 bases and J by 8 bases, with 10 bases between. Germline CDR1 is DFQATT and CDR2 is SNEGSKA (reference sequence). CDR3 length: 10 amino acids. The CDR3 reads CSAADREAFF. CDR3 DNA sequence: TGCAGTGCGGCCGACAGGGAAGCTTTCTTT.

The genes are TRBV19 and TRBJ2-1, with a weak D call TRBD2 (5 bases). V lost 6 bases and J lost 5, with 26 bases in between. The CDR3 consists of 18 residues. Germline CDR1 LNHDA, CDR2 SQIVND (reference sequence). The CDR3 nucleotides read TGTGCCAGTAGCCCCCCCCGTGGGAGAATAATATTCGACAATGAGCAGTTCTTC. Translation: CASSPPRGRIIFDNEQFF.

This sequence joins TRBV9 and TRBJ2-2; 8 bases line up with TRBD2. V gave up 7 bases and J gave up 5 bases; unmatched junction bases: 10. The CDR3 covers 15 residues. Germline loops: CDR1 SGDLS, CDR2 YYNGEE. This CDR3 reads CASGRAGRATGELFF. DNA for the CDR3: TGTGCCAGCGGAAGAGCCGGGAGGGCGACCGGGGAGCTGTTTTTT.

The genes are TRBV12-3 or TRBV12-4 and TRBJ2-2; D not certain. The CDR3 length is 11 residues. V gave up 5 bases and J gave up 6 bases, with 4 bases separating them. The CDR3 loop is CASSRAGELFF. The CDR3 DNA reads TGTGCCAGCAGTCGTGCCGGGGAGCTGTTTTTT.

This chain joins TRBV7-4 and TRBJ1-1; TRBD1 matches at 9 bases. The CDR3 consists of 17 residues. V was pared by 5 bases and J by 1 base, with 11 bases of the junction left unmatched. Germline V gene sequence: CDR1 SGHVT, CDR2 SQSDAQ. CDR3 nucleotides: TGTGCCAGCAGCCCTGGGGGACAGGGCTCCGAGAACACTGAAGCTTTCTTT. It codes for CASSPGGQGSENTEAFF.

This chain joins TRBV11-2 and TRBJ2-7, with a weak D call TRBD1 (5 bases). The germline gives CDR1 SGHAT, CDR2 FQNNGV. The CDR3 is 13 residues long. The V and J ends lost 5 bases and 7 bases respectively, with 15 bases between them. DNA for the CDR3: TGTGCCAGCAGCCCCCAAGCAGGGCGGGAGCAGTACGTC. Residues: CASSPQAGREQYV.

This clone was seen a single time. This sequence joins TRBV14 and TRBJ2-7; 9 bases fit TRBD1. Unmatched junction bases numbered 11, after V lost 9 bases and J lost 2 bases. This CDR3 region has 15 residues. Germline CDR1 is SGHDN and CDR2 is FVKESK. The CDR3 region has the DNA TGTGCCAGACCAGTGGGGGACAGGGAGCCCTACGAGCAGTACGTC. Its protein product is CARPVGDREPYEQYV.

This chain joins TRBV7-2 and TRBJ2-7; 11 bases align to TRBD2. The V gene's germline CDR1 is SGHTA and CDR2 FQGNSA. Trimming removed 4 bases from V and 2 bases from J; junction bases left unmatched: 4. The CDR3 length is 15 residues. CDR3 sequence: CASSSDSGRAYEQYV. DNA for the CDR3: TGTGCCAGCAGCTCGGATAGCGGGAGGGCCTACGAGCAGTACGTC.

The rearrangement uses TRBV5-1 and TRBJ1-1, with unresolved D. V was cut by 0 bases and J by 1 base, with 10 bases left in between. CDR3 length: 15 residues. Germline assignment: CDR1 SGHRS and CDR2 YFSETQ. CDR3 protein: CASSLVLRGNTEAFF. As DNA, the CDR3 is TGCGCCAGCAGCTTGGTTCTTAGAGGGAACACTGAAGCTTTCTTT.

The rearrangement joins TRBV27 to TRBJ1-1, with D hard to call. The germline V gene encodes CDR1 MNHEY and CDR2 SMNVEV (reference sequence). The CDR3 runs to 15 residues. The germline V and J ends were trimmed by 5 bases and 0 bases, with 13 bases remaining between them. The CDR3 spells CASSMGVRLNTEAFF. The CDR3 DNA follows: TGTGCCAGCAGTATGGGCGTCAGGCTGAACACTGAAGCTTTCTTT.

The chain recombines TRBV27 with TRBJ1-2; a possible D gene is TRBD1 (6 bases). V gave up 8 bases and J gave up 1 base, with 17 bases separating them. Germline assignment: CDR1 MNHEY and CDR2 SMNVEV (reference sequence). The CDR3 has 15 residues. CDR3 DNA: TGTGCCAGCCTTCCCTCGAGGGGGTATAACTATGGCTACACCTTC. Translation gives CASLPSRGYNYGYTF.

The chain combines TRBV25-1 with TRBJ1-5; 11 bases fit TRBD1. Germline V lookup: CDR1 MGHDK, CDR2 SYGVNS. V lost 1 base and J lost 7; bases outside the gene matches: 0. The CDR3 covers 14 residues. The DNA of the CDR3 is TGTGCCAGCAGTGAATGGGACAGGGGGCAGCCCCAGCATTTT. Amino acid sequence: CASSEWDRGQPQHF.

The V and J genes are TRBV13 and TRBJ2-2; the D is unclear. The V end lost 0 bases, the J end lost 7 bases, and 6 bases lay between the germline ends. The CDR3 is 13 residues long. Germline V gives CDR1 PRHDT, CDR2 FYEKMQ (reference sequence). The CDR3 region is CASSLGAHGELFF. The DNA of the CDR3 is TGTGCCAGCAGCTTAGGGGCCCACGGGGAGCTGTTTTTT.

This chain connects TRBV5-1 to TRBJ1-1; maybe TRBD1 (5 bases). The CDR3 totals 11 residues. Trimming left V 4 bases short and J 5 bases short, with 6 bases between. Germline assignment: CDR1 SGHRS and CDR2 YFSETQ. CDR3 sequence reads: CASSQGTEAFF. In DNA, the CDR3 is TGCGCCAGCAGCCAGGGAACTGAAGCTTTCTTT.

This clone was picked up one time. This chain connects TRBV7-6 to TRBJ1-1; D is unclear. This CDR3 contains 15 residues. V lost 4 bases to trimming and J lost 3 bases, with 15 bases between them. Germline-derived CDR1 and CDR2 are SGHVS and FNYEAQ. DNA of the CDR3: TGTGCCAGCAGCTCCTACCGGGGAATTGACACTGAAGCTTTCTTT. Translating it yields CASSSYRGIDTEAFF.